This is a list of T cell receptor beta chains from one sample in a study of blood T cell repertoires in COVID-19. Sequencing used immunoSEQ multiplex PCR; TCRdb keeps in-frame clones, though not all of them. The repertoire consists of 250,000 to 300,000 clones, with approximately 85% occurring once and the leading ten covering under 2.5%. Material: PBMCs or T cells enriched from blood (not recorded which). All receptors derive from a woman aged 45-65 years who had recovered from COVID-19. CDR3s include the opening cysteine and the closing phenylalanine or tryptophan. D genes are given only for firm matches. Clone size, where shown, is once, few, many, or a class for clones that have expanded.

clone_size d_call j_call cdr3_length v_call cdr3_nt cdr3_aa
. . TRBJ2-7 13 TRBV27 TGTGCCAGCAGGGGGGACTTAGCCTACGAGCAGTACTTC CASRGDLAYEQYF
once TRBD1 TRBJ2-5 16 TRBV5-1 TGCGCCAGCAGCTTGGTGGTAGGGGGCGGGTTGGAGACCCAGTACTTC CASSLVVGGGLETQYF
. . TRBJ2-7 14 TRBV6-5 TGTGCCAGCAGCCAATTGACAGAACCCTACGAGCAGTACTTC CASSQLTEPYEQYF
. . TRBJ1-1 14 TRBV29-1 TGCAGCGTTGATGTCGACACCCAGGGAACTGAAGCTTTCTTT CSVDVDTQGTEAFF
. TRBD2 TRBJ2-5 16 TRBV7-2 TGTGCCAGCAGCTTGGGGCTAGCGGCTGCCCAAGAGACCCAGTACTTC CASSLGLAAAQETQYF
. TRBD1 TRBJ1-5 15 TRBV28 TGTGCCAGCAGTTTAGGGGGGACAGTCCGACAGCCCCAGCATTTT CASSLGGTVRQPQHF
. TRBD2 TRBJ2-1 15 TRBV3-1/TRBV3-2 TGTGCCAGCAGCCGACTAGCCAAGAACTACAATGAGCAGTTCTTC CASSRLAKNYNEQFF
. . TRBJ2-3 15 TRBV5-1 TGCGCCAGCAGCGCGGGACTCCTGGCCTCAGATACGCAGTATTTT CASSAGLLASDTQYF
. TRBD2 TRBJ2-7 16 TRBV11-2 TGTGCCAGCAGCTTAGATGTCACTAGCGGGGGGTACGAGCAGTACTTC CASSLDVTSGGYEQYF
. TRBD1 TRBJ2-1 16 TRBV5-1 TGCGCCAGCAGCAGGTCCGGGACAGATACCTACAATGAGCAGTTCTTC CASSRSGTDTYNEQFF
. . TRBJ1-1 14 TRBV5-1 TGCGCCAGCACCTTAGACAGTGTCTCCACTGAAGCTTTCTTT CASTLDSVSTEAFF
. TRBD1 TRBJ1-2 15 TRBV6-5 TGTGCCAGCACCCCCACAGGGGAAAAAGGCTATGGCTACACCTTC CASTPTGEKGYGYTF
few TRBD1 TRBJ1-1 14 TRBV6-2/TRBV6-3 TGTGCCAGCAGTTTCAGGACAGGGGGCACTGAAGCTTTCTTT CASSFRTGGTEAFF
. . TRBJ1-5 14 TRBV9 TGTGCCAGCAGCCCAGGGCAGGGCAGTCAGCCCCAGCATTTT CASSPGQGSQPQHF
once TRBD1 TRBJ2-5 14 TRBV6-5 TGTGCCAGCAAAAACAGGGGGTGGCAAGAGACCCAGTACTTC CASKNRGWQETQYF
. TRBD2 TRBJ2-7 16 TRBV10-3 TGTGCCATCAGTGACAGTACTAGCGGGATTTCCTACGAGCAGTACTTC CAISDSTSGISYEQYF
. TRBD1 TRBJ1-1 13 TRBV27 TGTGCCAGCGGACAGGGGGCGAACACTGAAGCTTTCTTT CASGQGANTEAFF
. . TRBJ2-1 16 TRBV5-1 TGCGCCAGCAGCATGGATCCAGGGGACCTTATGAATGAGCAGTTCTTC CASSMDPGDLMNEQFF
. . TRBJ1-3 14 TRBV2 TGTGCCAGCAGTGTTTCCCTCTCTGGAAACACCATATATTTT CASSVSLSGNTIYF
. . TRBJ2-7 15 TRBV4-2 TGTGCCAGCAGCCAAGATGGATCAGGGAACTACGAGCAGTACTTC CASSQDGSGNYEQYF
. . TRBJ1-4 14 TRBV18 TGTGCCAGCTCACCACAGAGGACTAATGAAAAACTGTTTTTT CASSPQRTNEKLFF
. . TRBJ1-4 14 TRBV25-1 TGTGCCAGCAGTGAAGTTGGGCTTAATGAAAAACTGTTTTTT CASSEVGLNEKLFF
. TRBD2 TRBJ2-3 16 TRBV28 TGTGCCAGCAGACTAATAGCGGGAGGGGTCCCAGATACGCAGTATTTT CASRLIAGGVPDTQYF
. TRBD1 TRBJ1-2 15 TRBV7-8 TGTGCCAGCAGCTTAGAAACAGGGGGCTTGGATGGCTACACCTTC CASSLETGGLDGYTF
. . TRBJ2-7 14 TRBV19 TGTGCCAGTAGTACCGACAGGCTCTCCTACGAGCAGTACTTC CASSTDRLSYEQYF
. TRBD1 TRBJ1-5 14 TRBV27 TGTGCCAGCAGTTCCCAGACAGGGAGACAGCCCCAGCATTTT CASSSQTGRQPQHF
. . TRBJ1-3 15 TRBV2 TGTGCCAGCAGCGCCACAGGGAACTCTGGAAACACCATATATTTT CASSATGNSGNTIYF
. TRBD1 TRBJ2-1 16 TRBV5-1 TGCGCCAGCAGCTTCGGACAGGGGGCTTCCTACAATGAGCAGTTCTTC CASSFGQGASYNEQFF
. TRBD1 TRBJ2-1 15 TRBV18 TGTGCCAGCTCACCCGGACAGGGGGAAAACAATGAGCAGTTCTTC CASSPGQGENNEQFF
. TRBD2 TRBJ2-5 15 TRBV7-9 TGTGCCAGCAGCTTATCGTCGGGAGGAGGAGAGACCCAGTACTTC CASSLSSGGGETQYF
. . TRBJ1-1 14 TRBV27 TGTGCCAGCAGTTTCCTTGCAGGGAACACTGAAGCTTTCTTT CASSFLAGNTEAFF
. TRBD1 TRBJ1-1 14 TRBV7-9 TGTGCCAGCAGAGGACAGGGGGCGAGGACTGAAGCTTTCTTT CASRGQGARTEAFF
few . TRBJ2-7 14 TRBV27 TGTGCCAGCAGTACCAGGGACTTATCCTACGAGCAGTACTTC CASSTRDLSYEQYF
. . TRBJ1-1 12 TRBV29-1 TGCAGCGTTTCCGGGAGTAACACTGAAGCTTTCTTT CSVSGSNTEAFF
. . TRBJ2-7 16 TRBV4-1 TGCGCCAGCAGCCAAGATCTCGGACAGAGGTCCTACGAGCAGTACTTC CASSQDLGQRSYEQYF
. TRBD1 TRBJ2-7 15 TRBV5-6 TGTGCCAGCAGCTTCGGCACAGGGGCGGCCTACGAGCAGTACTTC CASSFGTGAAYEQYF
. . TRBJ2-5 13 TRBV11-2 TGTGCCAGCAGCTCGGTTAGCCAAGAGACCCAGTACTTC CASSSVSQETQYF
. . TRBJ1-5 17 TRBV19 TGTGCCAGTATCCAACAGGGAGGGCGGAACATGGGTCAGCCCCAGCATTTT CASIQQGGRNMGQPQHF
. TRBD2 TRBJ2-5 16 TRBV7-8 TGTGCCAGCAGCTTAGCGACTAGCGGGATAAGGAAGACCCAGTACTTC CASSLATSGIRKTQYF
few . TRBJ2-1 14 TRBV27 TGTGCCAGCAGTCCCCGAGGCCCCGTGGATGAGCAGTTCTTC CASSPRGPVDEQFF
once . TRBJ1-1 14 TRBV6-5 TGTGCCAGCAGTCTTCCCGGAGGGGTCACTGAAGCTTTCTTT CASSLPGGVTEAFF
. . TRBJ2-3 13 TRBV5-4 TGTGCCAGCAGCGCGCCTTCAGGGAATACGCAGTATTTT CASSAPSGNTQYF
once . TRBJ2-5 16 TRBV7-2 TGTGCCAGCAGCTGGGGATTGAGGACCGGGGTTGAGACCCAGTACTTC CASSWGLRTGVETQYF
. . TRBJ2-2 13 TRBV7-9 TGTGCCAGCTCAGGGATGAACACCGGGGAGCTGTTTTTT CASSGMNTGELFF
. . TRBJ1-2 17 TRBV28 TGTGCCAGCAGTTCTTTCCCCCGGGTGTTAAGCGACTATGGCTACACCTTC CASSSFPRVLSDYGYTF
. . TRBJ2-1 14 TRBV29-1 TGCAGCGTAGTCGGACTGGTCCTAGGCGGTGAGCAGTTCTTC CSVVGLVLGGEQFF
few . TRBJ2-3 14 TRBV4-1 TGCGCCAGCAGCCAAGATAGCTACACAGATACGCAGTATTTT CASSQDSYTDTQYF
. . TRBJ1-1 15 TRBV7-8 TGTGCCAGCATCAAGGAGGGCCGGGCAAACACTGAAGCTTTCTTT CASIKEGRANTEAFF
. . TRBJ2-4 17 TRBV19 TGTGCCAGTAGTGGCACAGGGTTGGCAGAGGCCAAAAACATTCAGTACTTC CASSGTGLAEAKNIQYF
. . TRBJ1-2 13 TRBV5-6 TGTGCCAGCAGTCTGGAGGCCTATTATGGCTACACCTTC CASSLEAYYGYTF
. TRBD2 TRBJ2-3 14 TRBV19 TGTGCCAGTTCCATAGCGGGTAGCACAGATACGCAGTATTTT CASSIAGSTDTQYF
. TRBD2 TRBJ2-3 17 TRBV7-9 TGTGCCAGCAGCTTAGCGACTAGCGGGATAGGGACAGATACGCAGTATTTT CASSLATSGIGTDTQYF
. . TRBJ1-1 13 TRBV14 TGTGCCAGCAGCTACCTTCGGGACACTGAAGCTTTCTTT CASSYLRDTEAFF
. TRBD2 TRBJ2-1 14 TRBV7-6 TGTGCCAGCAGCCAGGGAGGGAATCGGAATGAGCAGTTCTTC CASSQGGNRNEQFF
. TRBD1 TRBJ2-1 16 TRBV3-1/TRBV3-2 TGTGCCAGCAGTCGTGACAGGGGAAGCTCCTACAATGAGCAGTTCTTC CASSRDRGSSYNEQFF
. . TRBJ1-1 14 TRBV28 TGTGCCAGCAGCTGGGACAACATGAACACTGAAGCTTTCTTT CASSWDNMNTEAFF
. . TRBJ2-7 13 TRBV11-2 TGTGCCAGCAGCTCAATCGGGGTGTACGAGCAGTACTTC CASSSIGVYEQYF
. . TRBJ2-7 14 TRBV5-6 TGTGCCAGCAGTTGGGGGGGGCGCGAGTACGAGCAGTACTTC CASSWGGREYEQYF
. . TRBJ1-4 14 TRBV6-5 TGTGCCAGCAGTCCGACAGGAGGAAGAGAAAAACTGTTTTTT CASSPTGGREKLFF
. . TRBJ2-3 17 TRBV7-8 TGTGCCAGCAGCTTCGGGAAGCGACCCCTGAGCACAGATACGCAGTATTTT CASSFGKRPLSTDTQYF